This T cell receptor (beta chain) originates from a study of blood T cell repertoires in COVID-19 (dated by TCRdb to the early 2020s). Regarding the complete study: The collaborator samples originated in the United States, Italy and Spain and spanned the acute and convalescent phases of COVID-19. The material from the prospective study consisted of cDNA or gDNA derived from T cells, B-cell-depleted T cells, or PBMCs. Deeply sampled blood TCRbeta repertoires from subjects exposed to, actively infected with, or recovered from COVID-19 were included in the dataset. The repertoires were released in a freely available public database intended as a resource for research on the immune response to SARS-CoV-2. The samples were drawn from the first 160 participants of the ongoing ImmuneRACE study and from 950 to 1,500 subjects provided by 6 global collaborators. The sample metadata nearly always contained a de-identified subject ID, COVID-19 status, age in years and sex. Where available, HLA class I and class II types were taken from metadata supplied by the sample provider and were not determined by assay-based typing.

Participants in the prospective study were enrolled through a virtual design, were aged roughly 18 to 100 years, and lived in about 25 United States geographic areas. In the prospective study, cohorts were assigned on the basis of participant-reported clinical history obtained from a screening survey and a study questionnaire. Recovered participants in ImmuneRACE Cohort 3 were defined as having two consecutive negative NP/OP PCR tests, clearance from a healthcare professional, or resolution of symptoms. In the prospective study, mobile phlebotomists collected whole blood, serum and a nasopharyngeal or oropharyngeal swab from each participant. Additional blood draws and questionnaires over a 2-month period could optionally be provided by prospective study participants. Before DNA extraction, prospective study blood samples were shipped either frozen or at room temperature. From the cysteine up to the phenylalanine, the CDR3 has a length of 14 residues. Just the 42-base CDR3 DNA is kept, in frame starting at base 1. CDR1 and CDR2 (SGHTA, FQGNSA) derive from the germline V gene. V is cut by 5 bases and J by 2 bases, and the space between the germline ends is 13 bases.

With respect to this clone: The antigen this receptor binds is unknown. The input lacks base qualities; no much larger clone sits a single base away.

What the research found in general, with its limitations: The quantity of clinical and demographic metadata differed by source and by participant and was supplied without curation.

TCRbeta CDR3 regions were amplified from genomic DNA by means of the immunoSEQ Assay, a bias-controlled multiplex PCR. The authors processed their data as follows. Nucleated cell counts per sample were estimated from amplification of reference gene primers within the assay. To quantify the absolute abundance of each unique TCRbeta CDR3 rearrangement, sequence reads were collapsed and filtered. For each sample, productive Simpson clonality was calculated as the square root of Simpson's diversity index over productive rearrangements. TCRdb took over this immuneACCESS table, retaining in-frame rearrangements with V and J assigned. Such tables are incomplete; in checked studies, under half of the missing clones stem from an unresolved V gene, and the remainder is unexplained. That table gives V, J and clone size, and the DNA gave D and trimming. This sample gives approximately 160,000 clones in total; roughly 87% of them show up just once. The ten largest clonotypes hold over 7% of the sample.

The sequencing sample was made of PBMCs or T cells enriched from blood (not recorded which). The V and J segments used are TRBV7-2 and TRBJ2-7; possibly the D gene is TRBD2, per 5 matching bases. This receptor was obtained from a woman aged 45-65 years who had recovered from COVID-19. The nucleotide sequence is TGTGCCAGCAGCCCCGGTCTAGCAACCTACGAGCAGTACTTC. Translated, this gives CASSPGLATYEQYF.